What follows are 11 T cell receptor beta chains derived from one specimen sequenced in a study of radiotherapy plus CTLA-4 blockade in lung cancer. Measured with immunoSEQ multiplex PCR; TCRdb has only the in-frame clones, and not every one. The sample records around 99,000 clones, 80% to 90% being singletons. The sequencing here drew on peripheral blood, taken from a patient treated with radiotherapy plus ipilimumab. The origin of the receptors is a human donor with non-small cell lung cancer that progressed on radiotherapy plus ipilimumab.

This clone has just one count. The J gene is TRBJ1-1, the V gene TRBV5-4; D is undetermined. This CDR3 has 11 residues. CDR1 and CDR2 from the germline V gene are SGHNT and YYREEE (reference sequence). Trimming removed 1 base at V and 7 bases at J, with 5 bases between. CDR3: CASSLYNEAFF. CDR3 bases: TGTGCCAGCAGCTTGTACAATGAAGCTTTCTTT.

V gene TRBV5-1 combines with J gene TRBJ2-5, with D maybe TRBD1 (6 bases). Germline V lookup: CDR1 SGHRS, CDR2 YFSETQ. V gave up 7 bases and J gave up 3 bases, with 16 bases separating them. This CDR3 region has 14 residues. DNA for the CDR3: TGCGCCAGCCGAAGACAGGTCGTGGAAGAGACCCAGTACTTC. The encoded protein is CASRRQVVEETQYF.

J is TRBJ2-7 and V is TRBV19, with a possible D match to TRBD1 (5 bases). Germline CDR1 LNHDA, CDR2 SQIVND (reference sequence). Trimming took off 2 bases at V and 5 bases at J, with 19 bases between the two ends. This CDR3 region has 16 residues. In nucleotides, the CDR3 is TGTGCCAGTAGTATAAAGAAGGGGCCAGCGCCGAACGAGCAGTACTTC. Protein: CASSIKKGPAPNEQYF.

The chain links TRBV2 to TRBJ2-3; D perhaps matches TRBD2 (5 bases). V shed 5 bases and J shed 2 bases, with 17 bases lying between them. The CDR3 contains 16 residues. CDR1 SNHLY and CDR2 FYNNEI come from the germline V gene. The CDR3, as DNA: TGTGCCAGCAGTAGTCCGGGAATGGCCGCCACAGATACGCAGTATTTT. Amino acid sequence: CASSSPGMAATDTQYF. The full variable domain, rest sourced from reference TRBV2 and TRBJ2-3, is EPEVTQTPSHQVTQMGQEVILRCVPISNHLYFYWYRQILGQKVEFLVSFYNNEISEKSEIFDDQFSVERPDGSNFTLKIRSTKLEDSAMYFCASSSPGMAATDTQYFGPGTRLTVL.

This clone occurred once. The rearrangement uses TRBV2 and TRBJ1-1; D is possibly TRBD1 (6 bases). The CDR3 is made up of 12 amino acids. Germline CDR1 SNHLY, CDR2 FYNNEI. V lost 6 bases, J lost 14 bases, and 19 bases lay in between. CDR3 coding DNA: TGTGCCAGCAGGGACATGGGGGGCCTATTATTCTTT. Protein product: CASRDMGGLLFF.

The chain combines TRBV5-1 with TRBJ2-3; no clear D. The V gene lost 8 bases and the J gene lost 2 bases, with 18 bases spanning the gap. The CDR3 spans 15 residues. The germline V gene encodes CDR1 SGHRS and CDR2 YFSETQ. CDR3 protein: CASNSLVVFTDTQYF. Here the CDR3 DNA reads TGCGCCAGTAACTCACTGGTTGTCTTCACAGATACGCAGTATTTT.

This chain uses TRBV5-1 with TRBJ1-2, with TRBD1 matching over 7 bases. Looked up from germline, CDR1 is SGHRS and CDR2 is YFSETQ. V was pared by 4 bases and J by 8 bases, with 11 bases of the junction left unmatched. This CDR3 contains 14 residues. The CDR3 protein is CASSLYDRAVGYTF. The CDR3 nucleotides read TGCGCCAGCAGCCTATATGACAGGGCGGTCGGCTACACCTTC.

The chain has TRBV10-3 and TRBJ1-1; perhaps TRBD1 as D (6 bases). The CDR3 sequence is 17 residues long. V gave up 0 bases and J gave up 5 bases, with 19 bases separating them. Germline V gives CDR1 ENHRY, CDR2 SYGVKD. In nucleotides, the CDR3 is TGTGCCATCAGTGAGTCCACCCGGGACATTAGGGGGACTGAAGCTTTCTTT. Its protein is CAISESTRDIRGTEAFF.

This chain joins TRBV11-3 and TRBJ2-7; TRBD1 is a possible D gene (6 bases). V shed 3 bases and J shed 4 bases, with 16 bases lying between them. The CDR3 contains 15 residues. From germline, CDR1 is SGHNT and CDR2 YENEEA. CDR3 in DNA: TGTGCCAGCAGCTTTCGAGGGTCACAGGGTTACGAGCAGTACTTC. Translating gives CASSFRGSQGYEQYF.

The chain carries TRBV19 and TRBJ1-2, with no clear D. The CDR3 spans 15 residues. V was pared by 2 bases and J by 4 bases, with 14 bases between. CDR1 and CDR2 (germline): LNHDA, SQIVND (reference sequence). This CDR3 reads CASSIKRFSFYGYTF. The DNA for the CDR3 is TGTGCCAGTAGTATAAAGAGGTTTTCCTTCTATGGCTACACCTTC.

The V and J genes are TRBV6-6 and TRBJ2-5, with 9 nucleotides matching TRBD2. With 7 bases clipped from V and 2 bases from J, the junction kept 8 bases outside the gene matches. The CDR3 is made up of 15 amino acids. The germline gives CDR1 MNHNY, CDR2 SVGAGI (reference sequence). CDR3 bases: TGTGCCAGCAAAGGTAGCGGGAGCCTTCAAGAGACCCAGTACTTC. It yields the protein CASKGSGSLQETQYF.